This T cell receptor (beta chain) stems from a study of CD8 T cells in Susac syndrome (dated by TCRdb to 2018 to 2020). Regarding the research as a whole: The study used repertoire sequencing to test whether antigen drove CD8+ T cell activation and differentiation in Susac syndrome.

Results and caveats for the whole study, not just this receptor: The study acknowledged that relatively few individuals were included in the TCR sequencing and HLA analysis.

High-throughput TCR beta sequencing profiled peripheral blood CD8+ and CD4+ T cells from healthy donors, Susac syndrome patients and multiple sclerosis patients. The multiple sclerosis controls were treatment-naive patients whose relapsing-remitting disease, either stable or active, fulfilled the revised McDonald criteria. Bulk CD8+ and CD4+ T cells were purified by magnetic negative isolation, while CD8+ TEMRA cells were enriched using FACS. Blood was drawn into EDTA tubes, processed within 24 hours, and PBMCs were isolated by density gradient centrifugation. PBMCs destined for TCR sequencing were cryopreserved in liquid nitrogen and later thawed in a 37 °C water bath. The sorted or isolated CD4+, CD8+ and CD8+ TEMRA cells had a purity of 90% or higher. RNA was extracted using the RNeasy kit, and roughly 0.5 to 1 ug of the RNA was reverse transcribed with random hexamers. The immunoSEQ multiplex PCR assay, which covers 54 Vbeta and 13 Jbeta segments, was used to amplify TCR beta CDR3 regions. PCR amplification bias was corrected by using a synthetic template baseline for primer optimization and computational correction. The authors' analysis ran thus. Only productive sequences were kept, with reads annotated to V, D and J genes according to IMGT and analyzed in immunoSEQ Analyzer. Clonality was calculated as one minus the Shannon entropy normalized by log2 of the number of productive unique sequences. Public and private clones were assessed among the 100 most prevalent clones of each patient and control. Susac-specific clones were defined as absent from healthy and MS cohorts, 850 to 1,300 published viral clones and other ImmuneACCESS disease sequences. TCRdb reprocessed the public reads (quality trimming at Q25 with fastp, clone calling with MiXCR) and kept in-frame beta chains. Records with the same CDR3 protein are collapsed into one entry carrying the most frequent genes and DNA. The V and J calls were determined by TCRdb, not by the authors. Counted in this sample were about 150,000 distinct CDR3 sequences; roughly 92% of them appeared once. The ten most abundant clones make up around 0.1% of the sample.

This clonotype came up a few times. What this receptor recognizes is not known. No quality values exist for individual bases; no much larger clone is one base distant. V loses 0 bases at its end and J loses 4 bases; junction bases beyond the gene matches: 4. CDR1 MNHEY and CDR2 SVGAGI are derived from the germline V gene. The cysteine opens and the phenylalanine closes a CDR3 of 15 amino acids. Of all the DNA, just the CDR3 is kept, 45 bases in frame from base 1. The V and J genes are TRBV6-5 and TRBJ2-7; 9 bases in between match TRBD1. The sequence came from a human donor with multiple sclerosis. The sample comprised CD4+ T cells from PBMCs. The DNA reads as follows: TGTGCCAGCAGTTACTCGGGACAGGGTTGGTACGAGCAGTACTTC. This codes for CASSYSGQGWYEQYF.